This T cell receptor (beta chain) comes out of a study of CD8 T cells in ankylosing spondylitis. This clonotype has only a few counts. The antigen is undetermined. Germline assignment: CDR1 LGHDT and CDR2 YNNKEL (reference sequence). V was pared by 4 bases and J by 8 bases, with 18 bases between. The CDR3 extends over 15 amino acids. The study, taken as a whole, reports: Clones tied to disease were said to be significantly enriched in matched ankylosing spondylitis synovial fluid. About 8 highly homologous variants formed a TCR beta motif that appeared characteristic of ankylosing spondylitis blood.

Quantitative 5'-RACE was performed with molecular barcodes, and it yielded the TCR beta libraries. TCRdb independently ran MiXCR on the 5' RACE reads; one entry per CDR3 protein. The sample comprises 250,000 to 350,000 distinct CDR3 sequences, approximately 8.2% of which are singletons, and approximately 15% rests with the top ten. Sequencing used blood, either unsorted or a sorted T cell fraction (not recorded which). The V call is TRBV3-1, the J call TRBJ2-1, with a possible D match to TRBD1 (6 bases). The clonotype comes from a male donor with ankylosing spondylitis. The CDR3 bases are TGTGCCAGCAGCCTGGGGGCCTCACTACCTCATGAGCAGTTCTTC. It specifies CASSLGASLPHEQFF.